This section outlines one T cell receptor (beta chain) sequence together with its context. These data belong to a study of blood T cell repertoires in COVID-19. The overall study: Researchers got acute and convalescent COVID-19 samples from the United States, Italy and Spain.

Source study methods: Researchers report that nucleated cell counts were estimated from reference gene primer amplification. Assay used: immunoSEQ multiplex PCR; TCRdb lists only in-frame clones, some missing. The DNA was the basis for D and trimming; V, J and clone size are from that table. The profile shows hundreds of thousands of clones, roughly nine tenths of them singletons. The V end was cut by 2 bases, the J end by 4 bases, with 5 bases between. The CDR3 runs 13 residues. Germline values: CDR1 SGHTA, CDR2 FQGTGA. The chain joins TRBV7-3 to TRBJ2-2; D is undetermined. The sequence came from a woman younger than 30 who had recovered from COVID-19. Material: PBMCs or T cells enriched from blood (not recorded which). The CDR3 is CASSLSITGELFF. CDR3 sequence (DNA): TGTGCCAGCAGCTTATCAATCACCGGGGAGCTGTTTTTT. Combining the CDR3 with reference TRBV7-3 and TRBJ2-2 gives the whole variable domain GAGVSQTPSNKVTEKGKYVELRCDPISGHTALYWYRQSLGQGPEFLIYFQGTGAADDSGLPNDRFFAVRPEGSVSTLKIQRTERGDSAVYLCASSLSITGELFFGEGSRLTVL.